These 2 T cell receptor beta chains were all obtained from the same sample, sequenced in a study of T-cell memory formation after mild COVID-19. TCRdb independently ran MiXCR on the 5' RACE reads; one entry per CDR3 protein. Of approximately 400,000 distinct CDR3 sequences listed, 20% to 25% are singletons. The sample consisted of PBMCs or a T cell subset sorted from them (not recorded which). These receptors came from an adult woman who had mild COVID-19 (a few samples of this study predate the infection). Cell type and time point are not known.

The rearrangement links TRBV6-1 to TRBJ2-5, with 7 bases lining up with TRBD2. Germline V gives CDR1 MNHNS, CDR2 SASEGT. The CDR3 totals 15 residues. V shed 7 bases and J 2 bases; nucleotides not matched to a gene: 10. The CDR3 loop reads CASTPVAGDQETQYF. Here the CDR3 DNA reads TGTGCCAGCACGCCGGTCGCGGGGGATCAAGAGACCCAGTACTTC.

J is TRBJ1-1 and V is TRBV5-1; D is uncertain. Trimming cost V 2 bases and J 0 bases, with 8 bases left between them. The germline V gene encodes CDR1 SGHRS and CDR2 YFSETQ. There are 14 residues in the CDR3. This CDR3 is CASSFTTLNTEAFF. CDR3 nucleotide sequence: TGCGCCAGCAGCTTTACGACCCTGAACACTGAAGCTTTCTTT.